Shown below are 9 T cell receptor beta chains from a single sample sequenced in a study of CXCR3-negative and CXCR3-positive naive CD8 T cells (dated by TCRdb to between 2019 and 2020). The instrument was a NextSeq 550. The Human TCR Profiling Kit (MiLaboratory) was used to make UMI-labeled 5' RACE TRB cDNA libraries. TCRdb reprocessed the reads into one record per CDR3 protein sequence, lacking DNA. The sample table includes thousands of distinct CDR3 sequences. The leading ten clones occupy approximately 1.7% of the sample. Material for sequencing was naive CXCR3- CD8+ T cells from blood. Interpreted using the paper, the cell subset or site label stands for: CD45RO-CCR7+CD27+CD95- naive CD8+ T cells lacking CXCR3 (TNR3-). The receptor set was obtained from a human donor in good health. Some clones in this sample may be carry-over from other donors' samples.

This clonotype shows up as medium-sized by frequency. The genes are TRBV19 and TRBJ2-1. Germline V CDR1 and CDR2: LNHDA, SQIVND (reference sequence). The CDR3 has 15 residues. The CDR3: CASRPSLFSYNEQFF.

This clonotype ranks as medium-sized (0.01 to 0.1%) in terms of frequency. This chain joins TRBV19 and TRBJ1-2; TCRdb's assignment of TRBD1 cannot be checked, as there is no DNA. This CDR3 is 15 amino acids long. Per the germline V gene, CDR1 is LNHDA and CDR2 is SQIVND (reference sequence). The CDR3 reads CASSPSGGGRYGYTF.

Considering frequency, this clonotype is medium-sized. V gene TRBV21-1 combines with J gene TRBJ1-3; TCRdb gives TRBD1 as the D gene, but with no DNA this cannot be confirmed. TRBV21-1 is an annotated pseudogene. The length of the CDR3 is 16 residues. CDR3 amino acids: CASSTPGPNSGNTIYF.

Considering frequency, this clonotype is medium-sized. The chain couples TRBV5-1 to TRBJ2-1; without DNA, the TCRdb call of TRBD1 cannot be checked. Looked up from germline, CDR1 is SGHRS and CDR2 is YFSETQ. The CDR3 has 16 residues. The CDR3 here is CASSLAESTEYNEQFF. Based on the CDR3 plus reference TRBV5-1 and TRBJ2-1, the full variable domain is KAGVTQTPRYLIKTRGQQVTLSCSPISGHRSVSWYQQTPGQGLQFLFEYFSETQRNKGNFPGRFSGRQFSNSRSEMNVSTLELGDSALYLCASSLAESTEYNEQFFGPGTRLTVL.

This chain uses TRBV2 with TRBJ2-7. The CDR3 has 12 residues. Germline CDR1 is SNHLY and CDR2 is FYNNEI. The CDR3 sequence: CASRFLDYEQYF.

This clonotype is called medium-sized based on its frequency. The rearrangement joins TRBV25-1 to TRBJ1-1; TCRdb outputs TRBD1, but without DNA this stays unchecked. CDR1 and CDR2 from the germline V gene are MGHDK and SYGVNS. The CDR3 covers 14 residues. The CDR3 spells CASSAVNRDAEAFF.

The V gene is TRBV11-1, the J gene TRBJ2-7; as DNA is missing, the TRBD1 call by TCRdb cannot be tested. Per the germline V gene, CDR1 is SGHAT and CDR2 is FQDESV (reference sequence). The CDR3 contains 14 residues. CDR3 region: CASSLSDRAYEQYF.

Measured by frequency, this clonotype is medium-sized. The chain is built from TRBV10-1 and TRBJ2-3; checking the TCRdb D call of TRBD2 is not possible without DNA. This CDR3 contains 15 residues. In germline, CDR1 is WNHNN, CDR2 SYGVQD (reference sequence). CDR3 loop: CARIGGNRSTDTQYF.

The genes are TRBV7-6 and TRBJ2-1; no DNA is available, so the TRBD2 call from TCRdb remains unchecked. This CDR3 is 20 amino acids long. Germline loops: CDR1 SGHVS, CDR2 FNYEAQ. CDR3 loop: CASSLVPLLATSGSPNEQFF.